Below are 22 T cell receptor beta chains sequenced from a single sample in a study of T cells expressing NK-cell markers. TCRdb reanalyzed the 5' RACE reads, giving one entry per CDR3 protein sequence and no DNA. With 550,000 to 600,000 distinct CDR3 sequences in the sample, the ten largest clones hold 3.5% to 4.5%. The sequenced sample consisted of blood T cells: a sorted CD56 or NKG2C T cell subset, CD4+ or CD8+ T cells, or bulk PBMC T cells (not recorded which). The receptors were gathered from a man between 18 and 29 years old in good health.

J is TRBJ2-5 and V is TRBV6-1; no DNA is available, so the TRBD2 call from TCRdb remains unchecked. The CDR3 has 15 amino acids. In germline, CDR1 is MNHNS, CDR2 SASEGT. This chain's CDR3 is CASEGLAGVSKTQYF.

The V and J genes are TRBV20-1 and TRBJ1-1; the TRBD1 assignment by TCRdb is unverifiable without DNA. CDR3 length equals 14 residues. Germline V gene lookup returns CDR1 DFQATT and CDR2 SNEGSKA (reference sequence). CDR3 residues: CSGTTYRDGTEAFF.

The genes are TRBV29-1 and TRBJ2-1; the D call from TCRdb, TRBD1, cannot be confirmed without DNA. Germline V lookup: CDR1 SQVTM, CDR2 ANQGSEA. The CDR3 spans 12 residues. Here the CDR3 reads CSVPRGLGEQFF.

The rearrangement links TRBV3-1 to TRBJ2-5; TCRdb selects TRBD1, and the lack of DNA leaves this call unchecked. Germline V gives CDR1 LGHDT, CDR2 YNNKEL (reference sequence). The CDR3 has 16 amino acids. CDR3 sequence: CASSQGRGSGKETQYF.

The chain has TRBV5-6 and TRBJ2-3; TCRdb names TRBD2, which stays unverified in the absence of DNA. Germline V gives CDR1 SGHDT, CDR2 YYEEEE. The CDR3 spans 11 residues. CDR3: CASSLTSIQYF.

The J gene is TRBJ2-4, the V gene TRBV4-2; the D call from TCRdb, TRBD2, cannot be confirmed without DNA. CDR3 length equals 16 residues. Germline V gene data show CDR1 as LGHNA and CDR2 as YNFKEQ. The CDR3: CASSQDLAGEGDIQYF.

The chain carries TRBV6-5 and TRBJ2-2; TCRdb proposes TRBD2, but this gene call is untestable without DNA. Germline V CDR1 and CDR2: MNHEY, SVGAGI. The CDR3 length is 15 residues. The CDR3 spells CASSYGSGSTGELFF.

This chain uses TRBV4-1 with TRBJ1-3; TCRdb's D call of TRBD1 is untestable without DNA. The CDR3 extends over 15 amino acids. Germline V lookup: CDR1 MGHRA, CDR2 YSYEKL. This CDR3 reads CASSQAGQGVDTIYF.

The chain joins TRBV6-2 or TRBV6-3 to TRBJ2-2; with no DNA, the TCRdb D assignment of TRBD1 cannot be verified. Germline values: CDR1 MNHEY, CDR2 SVGEGT. The CDR3 consists of 15 residues. CDR3 protein: CASSYRGLVTGELFF.

CDR3 loop: CSVAGVQPLNDGIQYF. The rearrangement links TRBV29-1 to TRBJ2-4; TCRdb proposes TRBD2, but this gene call is untestable without DNA. The CDR3 spans 16 residues. CDR1 SQVTM and CDR2 ANQGSEA come from the germline V gene.

The rearrangement uses TRBV12-3 or TRBV12-4 and TRBJ2-4; TCRdb's D gene call, TRBD1, goes unchecked for lack of DNA. The CDR3 consists of 20 residues. The CDR3 protein is CASSFAGVLGQGASKNIQYF.

The gene calls are TRBV27 and TRBJ2-1; no DNA is available, so the TRBD1 call from TCRdb remains unchecked. The CDR3 length is 17 residues. Germline-derived CDR1 and CDR2 are MNHEY and SMNVEV (reference sequence). The CDR3 here is CASSSPGAGLLYNEQFF.

This chain links TRBV25-1 with TRBJ1-1; TCRdb's D gene call, TRBD1, goes unchecked for lack of DNA. In germline, CDR1 is MGHDK, CDR2 SYGVNS. The CDR3 is made up of 15 amino acids. CDR3: CASSVMTGMFTEAFF.

The genes are TRBV5-1 and TRBJ1-6; TCRdb's D call of TRBD1 is untestable without DNA. Germline CDR1 and CDR2: SGHRS and YFSETQ. The CDR3 spans 13 residues. The CDR3 is CASSAGQDSPLHF. The full variable domain, rest sourced from reference TRBV5-1 and TRBJ1-6, is KAGVTQTPRYLIKTRGQQVTLSCSPISGHRSVSWYQQTPGQGLQFLFEYFSETQRNKGNFPGRFSGRQFSNSRSEMNVSTLELGDSALYLCASSAGQDSPLHFGNGTRLTVT.

This CDR3 is CAWSVSTGNNEQFF. The chain links TRBV30 to TRBJ2-1; the TRBD1 assignment by TCRdb is unverifiable without DNA. Germline V CDR1 and CDR2: GTSNPN, SVGIG (reference sequence). The CDR3 runs to 14 residues.

V and J are TRBV9 and TRBJ2-7; TCRdb's D gene call, TRBD1, goes unchecked for lack of DNA. The V gene's germline CDR1 is SGDLS and CDR2 YYNGEE. The CDR3 length is 13 residues. CDR3 protein: CASSRTGTYKQYF.

The chain links TRBV18 to TRBJ2-1. Germline V CDR1 and CDR2: KGHSH, LQKENI. The CDR3 has 11 residues. CDR3: CASSTGNGQFF.

V usage is TRBV19 and J usage is TRBJ2-2; TCRdb indicates TRBD1, and absent DNA this call remains unverified. Germline-derived CDR1 and CDR2 are LNHDA and SQIVND (reference sequence). The CDR3 sequence is 16 residues long. CDR3 sequence: CARGAPGTGNTGELFF.

The V and J genes are TRBV20-1 and TRBJ2-5; checking the TCRdb D call of TRBD1 is not possible without DNA. Germline loops: CDR1 DFQATT, CDR2 SNEGSKA (reference sequence). The CDR3 runs 15 residues. The CDR3 loop reads CSATGDRGDVETQYF.

The J gene is TRBJ1-5, the V gene TRBV4-1; TCRdb picks TRBD1, but there is no DNA to check that call. Germline CDR1 is MGHRA and CDR2 is YSYEKL. CDR3 length: 15 amino acids. This CDR3 is CASSQFHNQGQPQHF.

The J gene is TRBJ1-1, the V gene TRBV30; TCRdb's D gene call, TRBD1, goes unchecked for lack of DNA. This CDR3 contains 14 residues. CDR1 GTSNPN and CDR2 SVGIG come from the germline V gene (reference sequence). This chain's CDR3 is CAWSVPRVATEAFF.

The chain uses TRBV24-1 and TRBJ2-1; TCRdb's D call, TRBD2, is unchecked because there is no DNA. CDR3 length equals 14 residues. In germline, CDR1 is KGHDR, CDR2 SFDVKD. The CDR3 spells CATSDVGTSEEQFF.